The clone carrying this T cell receptor (beta chain) has ten or more counts. The antigen is unknown. This library used roughly 400 ng RNA and molecular barcoded adaptors spanning alpha/delta and beta/gamma chains. Via MiXCR, TCRdb re-called the reads, giving one row per CDR3 protein. The sample has over 80,000 distinct CDR3 sequences, over 9% seen once; the top ten hold approximately 15%. This specimen belongs to a study of read filtering for tumor transcriptome and immune sequencing. Study-wide results and caveats: Single-read clonotypes: 80% to 90% of IR-seq clonotypes (roughly 4% of reads), 74.6% of RNA-seq clonotypes (roughly 43% of reads). The sorted CD138-negative fraction was a mixed bone marrow immune population, not purified T cells. Correlation between methods rose after single-read clonotypes were removed.

The CDR3 is 18 residues long. Germline CDR1 reads GTSNPN; CDR2 reads SVGIG (reference sequence). V gave up 3 bases and J gave up 0 bases; unmatched junction bases: 8. Sampling of bone marrow took place during active disease in every patient. The sample taken for sequencing was a population of CD138-negative cells sorted from bone marrow. The sequence was collected from a donor aged 40 or older with multiple myeloma. This chain joins TRBV30 and TRBJ2-6; 10 positions agree with TRBD2. Written as DNA, the CDR3 is TGTGCCTGGAGGGGACTAGCGTCCGGAAGCTCTGGGGCCAACGTCCTGACTTTC. Translation gives CAWRGLASGSSGANVLTF.